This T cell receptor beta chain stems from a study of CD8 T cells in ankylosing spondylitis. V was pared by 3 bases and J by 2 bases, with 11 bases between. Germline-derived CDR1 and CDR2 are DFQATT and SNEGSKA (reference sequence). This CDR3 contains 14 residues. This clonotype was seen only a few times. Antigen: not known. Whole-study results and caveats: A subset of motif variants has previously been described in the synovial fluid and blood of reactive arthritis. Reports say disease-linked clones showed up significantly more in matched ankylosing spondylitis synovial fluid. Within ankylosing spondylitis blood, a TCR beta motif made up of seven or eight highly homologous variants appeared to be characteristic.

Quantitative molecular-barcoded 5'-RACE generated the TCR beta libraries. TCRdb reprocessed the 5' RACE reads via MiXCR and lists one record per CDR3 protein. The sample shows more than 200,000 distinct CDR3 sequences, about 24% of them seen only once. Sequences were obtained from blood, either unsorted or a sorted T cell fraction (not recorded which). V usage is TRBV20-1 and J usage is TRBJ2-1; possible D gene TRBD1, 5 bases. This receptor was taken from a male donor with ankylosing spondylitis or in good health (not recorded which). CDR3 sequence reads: CSASRQGPYNEQFF. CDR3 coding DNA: TGCAGTGCTAGCCGCCAGGGCCCCTACAATGAGCAGTTCTTC.